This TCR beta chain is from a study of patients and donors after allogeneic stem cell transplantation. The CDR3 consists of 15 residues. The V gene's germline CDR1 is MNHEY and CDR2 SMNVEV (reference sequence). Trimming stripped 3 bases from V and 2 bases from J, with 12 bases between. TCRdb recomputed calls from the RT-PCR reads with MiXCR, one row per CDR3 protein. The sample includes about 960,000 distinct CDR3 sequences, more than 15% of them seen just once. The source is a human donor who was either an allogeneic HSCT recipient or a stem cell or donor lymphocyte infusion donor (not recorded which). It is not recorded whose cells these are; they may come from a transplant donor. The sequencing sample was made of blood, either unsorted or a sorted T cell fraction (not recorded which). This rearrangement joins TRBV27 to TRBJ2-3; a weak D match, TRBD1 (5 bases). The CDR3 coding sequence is TGTGCCAGCAGTTTGAAGACAGCCAACACAGATACGCAGTATTTT. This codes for CASSLKTANTDTQYF.